The 8 T cell receptor beta chains given below trace back to one sample, sequenced in a study of shared clonotypes between healthy human individuals. TCRdb's table, derived via immunoSEQ multiplex PCR, lists solely in-frame clones and lacks some. Of roughly 2 million clones in the sample, roughly 95% were seen once. Naive CD8 cells lacked CD45RO and underwent positive selection for CCR7, leaving out terminally differentiated effector memory CD45RA+ cells. Sequences were obtained from naive CD8+ T cells sorted from blood. The receptors here all came from a man between 18 and 35 years old in good health.

V gene TRBV11-2 combines with J gene TRBJ2-3; 9 positions agree with TRBD2. CDR1 is SGHAT and CDR2 is FQNNGV in the germline V gene. V lost 7 bases to trimming and J lost 5 bases; unmatched junction nucleotides: 7. This CDR3 has 14 residues. The CDR3 DNA follows: TGTGCCAGCACCCATTGGACTAGCGAAGATACGCAGTATTTT. Its translation is CASTHWTSEDTQYF.

The V and J genes are TRBV18 and TRBJ1-1; unclear D gene. V was clipped by 3 bases and J by 2 bases, with 10 bases between them. Germline loops: CDR1 KGHSH, CDR2 LQKENI. The length of the CDR3 is 14 residues. The CDR3 nucleotides read TGTGCCAGCTCACCTGCCTCACCTAACACTGAAGCTTTCTTT. Amino acids: CASSPASPNTEAFF. Full variable domain (remainder filled in from reference TRBV18 and TRBJ1-1): NAGVMQNPRHLVRRRGQEARLRCSPMKGHSHVYWYRQLPEEGLKFMVYLQKENIIDESGMPKERFSAEFPKEGPSILRIQQVVRGDSAAYFCASSPASPNTEAFFGQGTRLTVV.

The CDR3 region has the DNA TGTGCCAGCAGCCGCGGAGATACGCAGTATTTT. This codes for CASSRGDTQYF. The chain recombines TRBV5-6 with TRBJ2-3, with D unresolved. Deletions cut 4 bases from V and 5 bases from J, with 5 bases between. The CDR3 runs to 11 residues. Per the germline V gene, CDR1 is SGHDT and CDR2 is YYEEEE.

This clone has just one count. The rearrangement joins TRBV5-1 to TRBJ2-7; perhaps TRBD1 as D (6 bases). Trimming left V 0 bases short and J 3 bases short, with 13 bases between. The CDR3 is 15 residues long. In germline, CDR1 is SGHRS, CDR2 YFSETQ. In nucleotides, the CDR3 is TGCGCCAGCAGCTTGGGGACAGACTTTGACTACGAGCAGTACTTC. Protein product: CASSLGTDFDYEQYF.

This clone was seen a handful of times. CDR3 protein: CASSPLAGFNTGELFF. In DNA form, the CDR3 reads TGTGCCAGCAGCCCACTAGCGGGGTTTAACACCGGGGAGCTGTTTTTT. V and J are TRBV7-9 and TRBJ2-2, with 10 bases lining up with TRBD2. The germline V gene has CDR1 SEHNR and CDR2 FQNEAQ (reference sequence). This CDR3 region has 16 residues. Trimming took 5 bases from V and 2 from J; bases not matched to a gene: 5.

J is TRBJ2-7 and V is TRBV20-1, with D unresolved. With 3 bases removed from V and 2 bases from J, the gap between germline ends came to 5 bases. The germline gives CDR1 DFQATT, CDR2 SNEGSKA (reference sequence). This CDR3 contains 11 residues. The CDR3 DNA follows: TGCAGTGCTAGTTCCCCCTACGAGCAGTACTTC. The encoded protein is CSASSPYEQYF.

The chain joins TRBV21-1 to TRBJ2-5; TRBD2 reflects the table's D call only, with no check against the DNA. TRBV21-1 is a recognized pseudogene. The CDR3 spans 19 residues. The CDR3 protein is CASSKASGRACGSGETQYF. As DNA, the CDR3 is TGTGCCAGCAGCAAAGCTAGCGGGAGGGCCTGTGGTAGTGGAGAGACCCAGTACTTC.

The genes are TRBV4-3 and TRBJ2-7; D unresolved. V dropped 0 bases and J dropped 1 base, with 10 bases sitting between them. There are 15 residues in the CDR3. Germline CDR1 is LGHNA and CDR2 is YSLEER. The CDR3 DNA follows: TGCGCCAGCAGCCAAGAGGCTAGGTTATCCTACGAGCAGTACTTC. Its protein product is CASSQEARLSYEQYF.